These 5 T cell receptor beta chains share one sample of origin, sequenced in a study of technical replicates of blood from several donors (dated by TCRdb to about 2017). Libraries were prepared through the immunoSEQ multiplex PCR assay. TCRdb mirrors the immuneACCESS table, restricted to in-frame sequences. Some clones are absent from its copies; in checked studies, under half trace to an unresolved V gene, and the reason for the others is unknown. The sample includes tens of thousands of clones, with roughly 92% observed a single time. The top ten hold over 0.35% of the sample. Sequencing was performed on T cells isolated from PBMCs. The source is a human donor in good health.

The chain links TRBV11-2 to TRBJ2-5, with D maybe TRBD2 (5 bases). The CDR3 is 13 residues long. Germline V gene lookup returns CDR1 SGHAT and CDR2 FQNNGV. Between the trimmed V and J ends, which lost 1 base and 14 bases, there was a span of 17 bases. This chain's CDR3 is CASSLGGREPAYF. For the CDR3, the DNA is TGTGCCAGCAGCTTAGGAGGCCGGGAACCGGCCTACTTC.

A single count supports this clone. The CDR3 protein is CAWSVPLISGNTIYF. The CDR3 nucleotides read TGTGCCTGGAGTGTACCGCTAATCTCTGGAAACACCATATATTTT. The V call is TRBV30, the J call TRBJ1-3; D not certain. The CDR3 runs to 15 residues. Germline CDR1 GTSNPN, CDR2 SVGIG (reference sequence). V was shortened by 0 bases and J by 0 bases, with 9 bases between the two germline ends.

This clone has only one observation. The rearrangement uses TRBV13 and TRBJ2-2; TRBD2 matches 9 bases. The CDR3 has 13 residues. V dropped 10 bases and J dropped 7; count of bases not matched to a gene: 7. Germline lookup yields CDR1 PRHDT and CDR2 FYEKMQ (reference sequence). DNA for the CDR3: TGTGCCATCGGGACTAGCTTTGGCGGGGAGCTGTTTTTT. This gives the protein CAIGTSFGGELFF.

Only a few counts were recorded for this clone. The chain combines TRBV6-1 with TRBJ1-2; D remains ambiguous. The CDR3 totals 14 residues. Per the germline V gene, CDR1 is MNHNS and CDR2 is SASEGT. V dropped 2 bases and J dropped 4 bases, with 11 bases sitting between them. The CDR3 nucleotides are TGTGCCAGCAGTGAAAAGAGGGCCACCTATGGCTACACCTTC. This gives the protein CASSEKRATYGYTF.

This chain links TRBV28 with TRBJ2-2; no reliable D call. V was shortened by 7 bases and J by 7 bases, with 7 bases between the two germline ends. The CDR3 runs to 11 residues. The germline gives CDR1 MDHEN, CDR2 SYDVKM. The CDR3 nucleotides read TGTGCCAGCACCTTCGGCGGGGAGCTGTTTTTT. It specifies CASTFGGELFF.